The 26 T cell receptor beta chains below were found in one sample sequenced in a study of metastatic and nonmetastatic thyroid tumors. No patient received treatment before thyroid surgery. TCRdb called clones again from the PCR reads with MiXCR. The profile covers 12,000 or so clones, with more than 20% appearing a single time and approximately 12% taken by the ten largest. What was sequenced was adjacent normal tissue. All receptors derive from a female donor with papillary thyroid cancer or a benign thyroid nodule (not recorded which). Some clones in this sample may be carry-over from other donors' samples.

In DNA, the CDR3 is TGCAGTGCTGATGGGGGGGGCAACTACGAGCAGTACTTC. It is translated as CSADGGGNYEQYF. The chain couples TRBV20-1 to TRBJ2-7, with a weak D call TRBD2 (7 bases). CDR3 length: 13 residues. Trimming took off 5 bases at V and 3 bases at J, with 14 bases between the two ends. Germline CDR1 and CDR2: DFQATT and SNEGSKA (reference sequence).

This clone was seen a few times. This chain joins TRBV9 and TRBJ2-5; 16 bases line up with TRBD2. The CDR3 is made up of 19 amino acids. The ends lost 4 bases at V and 1 base at J; junction bases unmatched: 10. Germline V gene data show CDR1 as SGDLS and CDR2 as YYNGEE. CDR3 residues: CASSPGLAGGGRVQETQYF. CDR3 nucleotides: TGTGCCAGCAGCCCGGGACTAGCGGGAGGGGGTAGGGTCCAAGAGACCCAGTACTTC. Full variable domain (missing parts from reference TRBV9 and TRBJ2-5): DSGVTQTPKHLITATGQRVTLRCSPRSGDLSVYWYQQSLDQGLQFLIQYYNGEERAKGNILERFSAQQFPDLHSELNLSSLELGDSALYFCASSPGLAGGGRVQETQYFGPGTRLLVL.

By proportion, this clone is medium-sized. V is TRBV19 and J is TRBJ2-1; 7 bases agree with TRBD1. This CDR3 contains 15 residues. Germline V lookup: CDR1 LNHDA, CDR2 SQIVND (reference sequence). The V segment lost 4 bases and the J segment 6 bases; nucleotides outside the gene matches: 9. CDR3 DNA: TGTGCCAGTAGTACTCGAGGACAGGCGGGCAATGAGCAGTTCTTC. Translating gives CASSTRGQAGNEQFF.

The chain carries TRBV19 and TRBJ2-7, with a weak D call TRBD2 (5 bases). The CDR3 is made up of 14 amino acids. Germline V lookup: CDR1 LNHDA, CDR2 SQIVND (reference sequence). V lost 4 bases, J lost 2 bases, and 12 bases lay in between. The CDR3 is CASSKAGLTYEQYF. CDR3 coding DNA: TGTGCCAGTAGTAAGGCAGGACTTACCTACGAGCAGTACTTC.

This clone was detected once. The gene calls are TRBV9 and TRBJ2-1, with TRBD1 identical over 10 bases. The CDR3 extends over 15 amino acids. J gave up 7 bases and V 0 bases, and 4 bases lay outside the gene matches. Germline values: CDR1 SGDLS, CDR2 YYNGEE. The CDR3, as DNA: TGTGCCAGCAGCGTAGGGGGACAGGGGATAAATGAGCAGTTCTTC. It translates to CASSVGGQGINEQFF.

This clone counts as medium-sized. The chain employs TRBV11-2 and TRBJ2-2, with TRBD2 matching 11 bases. The length of the CDR3 is 15 residues. V lost 5 bases to trimming and J lost 6 bases; unmatched junction nucleotides: 5. Germline V gene sequence: CDR1 SGHAT, CDR2 FQNNGV. In DNA form, the CDR3 reads TGTGCCAGCAGCCAATTAGCGGGAGGGGCCGGGGAGCTGTTTTTT. This gives the protein CASSQLAGGAGELFF.

This clone was observed a few times. The chain couples TRBV6-1 to TRBJ1-6; D is possibly TRBD1 (5 bases). CDR3 length: 14 amino acids. Germline assignment: CDR1 MNHNS and CDR2 SASEGT. V lost 7 bases, J lost 10 bases, and 17 bases lay in between. The chain's CDR3 is CASKGGGDGSPLHF. The CDR3 DNA sequence: TGTGCCAGCAAAGGTGGGGGTGATGGGTCACCCCTCCACTTT.

This clone has just a few counts. This chain connects TRBV2 to TRBJ2-1; 10 bases fit TRBD1. J gave up 8 bases and V 6 bases, and 7 bases lay outside the gene matches. The germline CDR1 and CDR2 sequences are SNHLY and FYNNEI. CDR3 length equals 14 residues. CDR3 DNA sequence: TGTGCCAGCAGGGATGGACAGGGGGTGGATGAGCAGTTCTTC. This sequence encodes CASRDGQGVDEQFF.

At least ten counts were recorded for this clone. The rearrangement uses TRBV5-8 and TRBJ2-4; D is ambiguous. Germline V lookup: CDR1 SGHTS, CDR2 YDEGEE. The V and J ends lost 5 bases and 1 base respectively, with 16 bases between them. CDR3 length: 16 amino acids. This chain's CDR3 is CASSLDPVFAKNIQYF. The CDR3 DNA reads as TGTGCCAGCAGTCTGGACCCGGTCTTTGCCAAAAACATTCAGTACTTC.

J is TRBJ2-5 and V is TRBV11-2; D gene unclear. This CDR3 is built from 12 residues. Trimming cost V 0 bases and J 5 bases, with 4 bases left between them. Germline V lookup: CDR1 SGHAT, CDR2 FQNNGV. The CDR3 DNA reads as TGTGCCAGCAGCTTAGATACGGAGACCCAGTACTTC. Residues: CASSLDTETQYF.

This clone qualifies as medium-sized. The V and J genes are TRBV6-1 and TRBJ2-5; 8 nucleotides line up with TRBD2. Germline CDR1 is MNHNS and CDR2 is SASEGT. V lost 6 bases to trimming and J lost 4 bases; unmatched junction nucleotides: 7. The CDR3 runs to 14 residues. The CDR3 bases are TGTGCCAGCAGCGGGGCGGGAGGAGCAGAGACCCAGTACTTC. Translated: CASSGAGGAETQYF.

This clone showed up many times. This CDR3 is CASSLGFRGGEKLFF. The CDR3 coding sequence is TGCGCCAGCAGCTTGGGGTTCCGGGGGGGCGAAAAACTGTTTTTT. The chain links TRBV5-1 to TRBJ1-4; the D gene is possibly TRBD1 (6 bases). V lost 0 bases and J 8 bases, leaving 14 bases between the germline ends. This CDR3 spans 15 amino acids. Looked up from germline, CDR1 is SGHRS and CDR2 is YFSETQ.

This chain connects TRBV7-2 to TRBJ2-5; TRBD2 aligns across 7 bases. In germline, CDR1 is SGHTA, CDR2 FQGNSA. This CDR3 has 15 residues. J gave up 2 bases and V 3 bases, and 6 bases lay outside the gene matches. The DNA of the CDR3 is TGTGCCAGCAGCTTGGGGGGGGTACTACAAGAGACCCAGTACTTC. It translates to CASSLGGVLQETQYF.

The CDR3 is CASSPPLDSNTGELFF. The CDR3, as DNA: TGTGCCAGCTCACCACCGTTAGATAGCAACACCGGGGAGCTGTTTTTT. The chain has TRBV18 and TRBJ2-2; D remains unclear. V shed 0 bases and J shed 2 bases, with 10 bases lying between them. The CDR3 has 16 amino acids. Germline CDR1 reads KGHSH; CDR2 reads LQKENI. Full variable domain (outside the CDR3, taken from reference TRBV18 and TRBJ2-2): NAGVMQNPRHLVRRRGQEARLRCSPMKGHSHVYWYRQLPEEGLKFMVYLQKENIIDESGMPKERFSAEFPKEGPSILRIQQVVRGDSAAYFCASSPPLDSNTGELFFGEGSRLTVL.

As to this clone: One junction end does not reproduce the germline sequence, and a read error may be involved. The chain links TRBV5-1 to TRBJ2-7, with 7 nucleotides matching TRBD1. Germline CDR1 and CDR2: SGHRS and YFSETQ. The CDR3 is made up of 16 amino acids. Here the CDR3 DNA reads TGCGCCAGCATATCAACACCCGGGACAGTCTCCTACGATCAGTACTTT. Translation gives CASISTPGTVSYDQYF.

In its sample, this clone is medium-sized. The chain links TRBV6-1 to TRBJ2-7; D perhaps matches TRBD2 (6 bases). The V gene's germline CDR1 is MNHNS and CDR2 SASEGT. This CDR3 region has 15 residues. Trimming pared 5 bases from V and 0 bases from J, leaving 14 bases between. In DNA, the CDR3 is TGTGCCAGCAGTCTTCTTAGCGGAGCCTCCTACGAGCAGTACTTC. Residues: CASSLLSGASYEQYF.

By frequency in the sample, this clone is medium-sized (0.01 to 0.1%). The chain combines TRBV11-3 with TRBJ2-5; D unresolved. Per the germline V gene, CDR1 is SGHNT and CDR2 is YENEEA. Trimming took off 6 bases at V and 5 bases at J, with 19 bases between the two ends. The length of the CDR3 is 15 residues. The DNA of the CDR3 is TGTGCCAGCAGGCGCGGTGGCGGATCGTCGGAGACCCAGTACTTC. Translating gives CASRRGGGSSETQYF.

This clone showed up many times. The chain joins TRBV3-1 to TRBJ1-1; maybe TRBD1 (6 bases). Trimming took 4 bases from V and 5 from J, leaving 8 bases between them. Germline V gene data show CDR1 as LGHDT and CDR2 as YNNKEL (reference sequence). The CDR3 spans 12 residues. CDR3 coding DNA: TGTGCCAGCAGCCCAACAGGGACTGAAGCTTTCTTT. Translation: CASSPTGTEAFF.

By share, this clone ranks as medium-sized. The chain links TRBV12-3 or TRBV12-4 to TRBJ2-5; 8 nucleotides align to TRBD1. V lost 3 bases and J lost 4; bases outside the gene matches: 4. CDR3 length: 14 amino acids. The CDR3 DNA follows: TGTGCCAGCAGTTTCGCAGGGGGCTTAGAGACCCAGTACTTC. Its translation is CASSFAGGLETQYF.

In this sample, this clone turned up a few times. The chain has TRBV5-1 and TRBJ2-7; no clear D. V was pared by 5 bases and J by 5 bases, with 14 bases between. Germline V gene sequence: CDR1 SGHRS, CDR2 YFSETQ. The CDR3 loop spans 13 amino acids. CDR3 residues: CASSSPSVDEQYF. For the CDR3, the DNA is TGCGCCAGCAGTAGCCCCTCCGTGGACGAGCAGTACTTC.

This clone was seen a handful of times. The junction and the germline gene differ at one end; a read error may be behind it. The chain recombines TRBV28 with TRBJ2-5; 8 nucleotides line up with TRBD2. Germline V gene data show CDR1 as MDHEN and CDR2 as SYDVKM. This CDR3 has 16 amino acids. In DNA, the CDR3 is TGTGCCAGTAGTTTACATGCAGGGGTAGCGGGGGAGACCCAGTACTTC. This codes for CASSLHAGVAGETQYF.

This chain uses TRBV6-1 with TRBJ2-4; 12 bases match TRBD1. The DNA end is more similar to TRBJ2-1, so the J call may be wrong. The V gene's germline CDR1 is MNHNS and CDR2 SASEGT. The CDR3 is 15 amino acids. The DNA for the CDR3 is TGTGCCAGCATCTCCACCGGGACAGGGGGCTACGAGCAGTTCTTC. As protein: CASISTGTGGYEQFF.

This clone was counted a few times. V and J are TRBV6-1 and TRBJ2-3; 10 positions agree with TRBD2. Germline CDR1 is MNHNS and CDR2 is SASEGT. The CDR3 is 15 amino acids. V shed 6 bases, J shed 2 bases, and the junction held 5 bases outside the gene matches. The CDR3 DNA sequence: TGTGCCAGCAGCCGAGCGGGGGGGGACACAGATACGCAGTATTTT. Amino acids: CASSRAGGDTDTQYF.

This clone was seen ten or more times. Other nucleotide sequences in the sample specify the same CDR3. The rearrangement uses TRBV20-1 and TRBJ2-5; the D gene is possibly TRBD1 (6 bases). V dropped 4 bases and J dropped 1 base, with 10 bases sitting between them. Germline CDR1 is DFQATT and CDR2 is SNEGSKA (reference sequence). This CDR3 is built from 13 residues. CDR3 residues: CSATGARQETQYF. The CDR3 nucleotides read TGCAGTGCTACAGGGGCTCGCCAAGAGACCCAGTACTTC.

The chain carries TRBV7-2 and TRBJ2-6; TRBD1 might be the D (6 bases). Germline V gene lookup returns CDR1 SGHTA and CDR2 FQGNSA. The CDR3 is made up of 16 amino acids. V was cut by 0 bases and J by 4 bases, with 10 bases left in between. CDR3 DNA sequence: TGTGCCAGCAGCTTAGCGGGGGCTTCGGGGGCCAACGTCCTGACTTTC. It yields the protein CASSLAGASGANVLTF.

In this sample, this clone turned up many times. The chain joins TRBV3-1 to TRBJ2-1, with 12 bases matching TRBD2. J was trimmed by 7 bases and V by 1 base; bases with no gene match: 5. From germline, CDR1 is LGHDT and CDR2 YNNKEL (reference sequence). The CDR3 has 16 residues. CDR3 sequence: CASSQGLAGARNEQFF. CDR3 coding DNA: TGTGCCAGCAGCCAAGGACTAGCGGGAGCAAGGAATGAGCAGTTCTTC.